The 27 T cell receptor beta chains below were found in one sample sequenced in a study of shared clonotypes between healthy human individuals. The protocol was immunoSEQ multiplex PCR, while the TCRdb copy is restricted to in-frame clones and leaves out a portion. The sample contains over a million clones, 60% to 80% of which appear only once. Sequencing used memory CD4+ T cells sorted from blood. The subset: CD45RA-negative fraction. These TCRs come from a man aged 18 to 30 in good health.

This chain uses TRBV14 with TRBJ2-5; perhaps TRBD1 as D (6 bases). The CDR3 runs to 13 residues. Germline V gene sequence: CDR1 SGHDN, CDR2 FVKESK. V was shortened by 1 base and J by 9 bases, with 12 bases between the two germline ends. The CDR3 here is CASSQGVTGPQYF. The CDR3, as DNA: TGTGCCAGCAGCCAAGGAGTGACAGGCCCCCAGTACTTC.

This clone was seen a handful of times. V and J are TRBV7-3 and TRBJ2-3; D may be TRBD1 or TRBD2 (6 bases each). Germline CDR1 reads SGHTA; CDR2 reads FQGTGA. Trimming left V 5 bases short and J 1 base short, with 16 bases between. CDR3 length: 16 residues. The DNA for the CDR3 is TGTGCCAGCAGCCCCTCCTCCGGGGGCGGCACAGATACGCAGTATTTT. Amino acid sequence: CASSPSSGGGTDTQYF.

V is TRBV28 and J is TRBJ2-3; possible D gene TRBD2, 6 bases. V lost 2 bases to trimming and J lost 3 bases, with 15 bases between them. The CDR3 extends over 16 amino acids. The germline V gene has CDR1 MDHEN and CDR2 SYDVKM. In DNA form, the CDR3 reads TGTGCCAGCAGTTTACGATTTGGTGGAGGGACAGATACGCAGTATTTT. It is translated as CASSLRFGGGTDTQYF.

The chain is built from TRBV5-4 and TRBJ1-1; D not certain. The CDR3 covers 16 residues. Germline assignment: CDR1 SGHNT and CDR2 YYREEE (reference sequence). V was pared by 5 bases and J by 1 base, with 18 bases between. In DNA form, the CDR3 reads TGTGCCAGCAGACCTAGGGTAGAGGGAGGGAACACTGAAGCTTTCTTT. Its translation is CASRPRVEGGNTEAFF.

The gene calls are TRBV19 and TRBJ2-2; D unclear. Germline CDR1 LNHDA, CDR2 SQIVND (reference sequence). V was cut by 9 bases and J by 4 bases, with 9 bases left in between. CDR3 length: 12 amino acids. The CDR3 here is CASPGRTGELFF. Here the CDR3 DNA reads TGTGCCAGCCCTGGGCGCACCGGGGAGCTGTTTTTT.

The V call is TRBV6-1, the J call TRBJ2-2; weak D call: TRBD2 (5 bases). Germline V gene sequence: CDR1 MNHNS, CDR2 SASEGT. V was clipped by 2 bases and J by 1 base, with 23 bases between them. This CDR3 has 20 amino acids. This CDR3 is CASSEYLSFGSEQNTGELFF. The DNA for the CDR3 is TGTGCCAGCAGTGAATATCTGAGTTTTGGGAGTGAACAGAACACCGGGGAGCTGTTTTTT.

The sample holds many counts of this clone. V is TRBV25-1 and J is TRBJ2-7; D is ambiguous. V was shortened by 4 bases and J by 3 bases, with 16 bases between the two germline ends. The CDR3 consists of 15 residues. CDR1 is MGHDK and CDR2 is SYGVNS in the germline V gene. The CDR3 DNA is TGTGCCAGCAGTGGGGCAGTAGGCGGTATCTACGAGCAGTACTTC. Protein: CASSGAVGGIYEQYF.

This clone appeared a few times. V gene TRBV5-6 combines with J gene TRBJ2-7; 11 nucleotides agree with TRBD1. The germline V gene encodes CDR1 SGHDT and CDR2 YYEEEE. Trimming removed 4 bases from V and 4 bases from J; junction bases left unmatched: 4. This CDR3 region has 14 residues. In nucleotides, the CDR3 is TGTGCCAGCAGCGGGGACAGGGGGATGTACGAGCAGTACTTC. This encodes CASSGDRGMYEQYF. Complete variable domain (other parts from reference TRBV5-6 and TRBJ2-7): DAGVTQSPTHLIKTRGQQVTLRCSPKSGHDTVSWYQQALGQGPQFIFQYYEEEERQRGNFPDRFSGHQFPNYSSELNVNALLLGDSALYLCASSGDRGMYEQYFGPGTRLTVT.

This clone was recorded at least ten times. For the CDR3, the DNA is TGTGCCTGGAACGTTCCGGGTCGGCCCCAGCATTTT. This gives the protein CAWNVPGRPQHF. V gene TRBV30 combines with J gene TRBJ1-5, with no clear D. With 4 bases removed from V and 9 bases from J, the gap between germline ends came to 13 bases. Looked up from germline, CDR1 is GTSNPN and CDR2 is SVGIG (reference sequence). The CDR3 has 12 residues. The entire variable domain, with the rest obtained from reference TRBV30 and TRBJ1-5, is as follows: SQTIHQWPATLVQPVGSPLSLECTVEGTSNPNLYWYRQAAGRGLQLLFYSVGIGQISSEVPQNLSASRPQDRQFILSSKKLLLSDSGFYLCAWNVPGRPQHFGDGTRLSIL.

The V call is TRBV14, the J call TRBJ1-3; D call uncertain. V was pared by 1 base and J by 8 bases, with 6 bases between. Germline V gene sequence: CDR1 SGHDN, CDR2 FVKESK. This CDR3 is built from 12 residues. In nucleotides, the CDR3 is TGTGCCAGCAGCCAAGGAGGGTACACCATATATTTT. This gives the protein CASSQGGYTIYF.

This chain connects TRBV12-5 to TRBJ1-1; TRBD1 matches 9 bases. CDR1 and CDR2 from the germline V gene are LGHNT and FRNRAP. The trim removed 5 bases at V and 2 bases at J, leaving 12 bases unmatched. The CDR3 totals 17 residues. In DNA form, the CDR3 reads TGTGCTAGTGGTCTAGGACAGGGGCGAGACTATAACACTGAAGCTTTCTTT. Protein: CASGLGQGRDYNTEAFF.

V is TRBV7-2 and J is TRBJ2-7, with D unresolved. CDR3 length: 13 residues. Germline V gives CDR1 SGHTA, CDR2 FQGNSA. The V gene lost 2 bases and the J gene lost 6 bases, with 11 bases spanning the gap. The CDR3 DNA sequence: TGTGCCAGCAGCTTAAGTATACCGCCCGAGCAGTACTTC. Translation gives CASSLSIPPEQYF.

The J gene is TRBJ2-3, the V gene TRBV6-6, with TRBD1 matching over 10 bases. The trim removed 2 bases at V and 6 bases at J, leaving 8 bases unmatched. Germline V lookup: CDR1 MNHNY, CDR2 SVGAGI (reference sequence). The length of the CDR3 is 16 residues. In DNA form, the CDR3 reads TGTGCCAGCAGTTACGCGGGACAGGGGACAGCGGATACGCAGTATTTT. This encodes CASSYAGQGTADTQYF.

This clone turned up a few times. The DNA for the CDR3 is TGTGCCAGCAGCCCCCCCCATGAGCAGTTCTTC. Amino acids: CASSPPHEQFF. The chain has TRBV5-4 and TRBJ2-1; no clear D gene. This CDR3 region has 11 residues. Germline V lookup: CDR1 SGHNT, CDR2 YYREEE (reference sequence). The V and J ends lost 4 bases and 8 bases respectively, with 7 bases between them.

V gene TRBV9 combines with J gene TRBJ2-4; D is ambiguous. The CDR3 length is 15 residues. Trimming took off 0 bases at V and 8 bases at J, with 15 bases between the two ends. Germline V gene lookup returns CDR1 SGDLS and CDR2 YYNGEE. For the CDR3, the DNA is TGTGCCAGCAGCGTAGAAGGTAGGTTCATGGACATTCAGTACTTC. Amino acids: CASSVEGRFMDIQYF.

The chain carries TRBV19 and TRBJ2-7; perhaps D is TRBD1 or TRBD2 (5 bases each). Trimming left V 7 bases short and J 6 bases short, with 19 bases between. The CDR3 is 14 amino acids. Germline CDR1 LNHDA, CDR2 SQIVND (reference sequence). CDR3 residues: CASTKGSGIGEQYF. CDR3 DNA: TGTGCCAGTACGAAGGGGAGTGGTATCGGCGAGCAGTACTTC. The entire variable domain, with the rest obtained from reference TRBV19 and TRBJ2-7, is as follows: DGGITQSPKYLFRKEGQNVTLSCEQNLNHDAMYWYRQDPGQGLRLIYYSQIVNDFQKGDIAEGYSVSREKKESFPLTVTSAQKNPTAFYLCASTKGSGIGEQYFGPGTRLTVT.

The chain carries TRBV6-5 and TRBJ2-7; D remains unclear. Trimming took off 1 base at V and 0 bases at J, with 7 bases between the two ends. Germline V gene lookup returns CDR1 MNHEY and CDR2 SVGAGI. The CDR3 consists of 14 residues. The DNA of the CDR3 is TGTGCCAGCAGTTACTTGGCCATCTCCTACGAGCAGTACTTC. Protein: CASSYLAISYEQYF.

This clone was recorded a few times. This sequence joins TRBV7-9 and TRBJ1-3, with TRBD1 matching 7 bases. The CDR3 totals 15 residues. V was pared by 3 bases and J by 4 bases, with 6 bases of the junction left unmatched. The V gene's germline CDR1 is SEHNR and CDR2 FQNEAQ (reference sequence). The CDR3 protein is CASSFAGGSGNTIYF. The DNA of the CDR3 is TGTGCCAGCAGCTTTGCAGGGGGTTCCGGAAACACCATATATTTT. The whole variable domain, remainder taken from reference TRBV7-9 and TRBJ1-3, is DTGVSQNPRHKITKRGQNVTFRCDPISEHNRLYWYRQTLGQGPEFLTYFQNEAQLEKSRLLSDRFSAERPKGSFSTLEIQRTEQGDSAMYLCASSFAGGSGNTIYFGEGSWLTVV.

This chain links TRBV7-9 with TRBJ1-4, with 9 bases fitting TRBD1. The CDR3 covers 14 residues. J gave up 7 bases and V 4 bases, and 4 bases lay outside the gene matches. The germline gives CDR1 SEHNR, CDR2 FQNEAQ (reference sequence). The CDR3 DNA sequence: TGTGCCAGCAGCTCAGACAGGGGGAGTGAAAAACTGTTTTTT. Translated, it gives CASSSDRGSEKLFF.

In regard to this clone: The same CDR3 arises from other DNA sequences in this sample as well. The chain is built from TRBV5-1 and TRBJ2-5; D not certain. The CDR3 length is 11 residues. In germline, CDR1 is SGHRS, CDR2 YFSETQ. Between the trimmed V and J ends, which lost 4 bases and 1 base, there was a span of 2 bases. The CDR3 DNA sequence: TGCGCCAGCAGCGTCCAAGAGACCCAGTACTTC. Amino acid sequence: CASSVQETQYF.

This chain connects TRBV25-1 to TRBJ2-7; possibly TRBD1 for D (6 bases). The ends were cut back, 5 bases at V and 7 bases at J, with 15 bases in the middle. CDR1 is MGHDK, CDR2 SYGVNS, per germline. This CDR3 is 13 amino acids long. The CDR3 protein is CASSSTGLREQYF. CDR3 nucleotide sequence: TGTGCCAGCAGTTCCACAGGGCTTAGAGAGCAGTACTTC.

The chain has TRBV4-1 and TRBJ1-1; the match to TRBD1 covers 8 bases. This CDR3 contains 15 residues. The germline V gene has CDR1 MGHRA and CDR2 YSYEKL. Losses at the gene ends were 4 bases for V and 2 bases for J; bases not matched to a gene: 6. As DNA, the CDR3 is TGCGCCAGCAGCCCTGGACAGGGTTCAAACACTGAAGCTTTCTTT. It translates to CASSPGQGSNTEAFF.

The J gene is TRBJ2-1, the V gene TRBV12-5; D is undetermined. Deletions cut 1 base from V and 10 bases from J, with 14 bases between. Germline CDR1 and CDR2: LGHNT and FRNRAP. This CDR3 has 14 residues. The CDR3 loop is CASGLGTLILEQFF. The CDR3 DNA reads as TGTGCTAGTGGTTTGGGGACCTTAATATTAGAGCAGTTCTTC.

This clone has just a few counts. V and J are TRBV18 and TRBJ2-7; 8 bases align to TRBD2. Trimming cost V 3 bases and J 5 bases; bases outside gene matches: 6. The CDR3 is 14 residues long. Germline lookup yields CDR1 KGHSH and CDR2 LQKENI. DNA for the CDR3: TGTGCCAGCTCACCGGCCAGCGGGAGTGACGAGCAGTACTTC. Translated: CASSPASGSDEQYF.

With respect to this clone: One end of the junction fails to match germline, which may point to a read error. The J gene is TRBJ2-2, the V gene TRBV7-7, with D perhaps being TRBD1 or TRBD2 (5 bases each). The CDR3 is 13 residues long. Germline CDR1 and CDR2: SSHAT and FNYEAQ (reference sequence). The DNA for the CDR3 is TGTGCTAGCAGCTTAGAGGGGTCCGGGGAGCTGTTTTTT. It codes for CASSLEGSGELFF.

V and J are TRBV19 and TRBJ1-1; unclear D gene. The CDR3 is 13 residues long. V was pared by 7 bases and J by 8 bases, with 17 bases between. Germline loops: CDR1 LNHDA, CDR2 SQIVND (reference sequence). The CDR3 sequence: CASKLAGSQEAFF. For the CDR3, the DNA is TGTGCCAGTAAATTAGCCGGGAGTCAGGAAGCTTTCTTT.

This clone has ten or more counts. The chain links TRBV4-1 to TRBJ1-6; tentative D call: TRBD1 (6 bases). This CDR3 contains 15 residues. Germline V CDR1 and CDR2: MGHRA, YSYEKL. Trimming left V 3 bases short and J 8 bases short, with 14 bases between. CDR3 nucleotides: TGCGCCAGCAGCCAGGACAGCAGGGGTGATTCACCCCTCCACTTT. Translating it yields CASSQDSRGDSPLHF.